This T cell receptor beta chain was identified in a study of T cell responses to AZD1222 COVID-19 vaccine. This table comes from immunoSEQ multiplex PCR, and its TCRdb copy is limited to in-frame clones, with some not included. In the table there are some 120,000 clones, roughly 91% of which are singletons. Trimming left V 0 bases short and J 5 bases short, with 10 bases between. Germline V gives CDR1 SGHDN, CDR2 FVKESK. The CDR3 is 14 residues long. The genes are TRBV14 and TRBJ1-2, with D uncertain. The sequence derives from an adult in good health. The material sequenced was peripheral blood, taken on day 0 of AZD1222 vaccination. Written as DNA, the CDR3 is TGTGCCAGCAGCCAAGATGGCAGGTCTTATGGCTACACCTTC. Translation gives CASSQDGRSYGYTF.